This passage covers 22 T cell receptor beta chains from one sample sequenced in a study of beta chain features in type 1 diabetes. Expressed TCRB transcripts were sequenced, since all the RNA that had been isolated was reverse transcribed. Measured with immunoSEQ multiplex PCR; TCRdb has only the in-frame clones, and not every one. The sample carries about 930,000 clones, roughly a sixth recorded once. Sequencing input: naive CD4+ T cells from blood. The receptors derive from a young woman in good health.

The chain joins TRBV7-9 to TRBJ1-5, with no clear D. V lost 3 bases, J lost 7 bases, and 7 bases lay in between. Germline lookup yields CDR1 SEHNR and CDR2 FQNEAQ (reference sequence). The CDR3 loop spans 12 amino acids. CDR3 region: CASSFVGQPQHF. The CDR3 bases are TGTGCCAGCAGCTTTGTAGGACAGCCCCAGCATTTT. The full variable domain, in which reference TRBV7-9 and TRBJ1-5 provide the parts outside the CDR3, is DTGVSQNPRHKITKRGQNVTFRCDPISEHNRLYWYRQTLGQGPEFLTYFQNEAQLEKSRLLSDRFSAERPKGSFSTLEIQRTEQGDSAMYLCASSFVGQPQHFGDGTRLSIL.

The chain links TRBV2 to TRBJ1-4; 11 bases line up with TRBD1. From germline, CDR1 is SNHLY and CDR2 FYNNEI. J lost 7 bases, V lost 8 bases, and 3 bases had no gene match. The CDR3 has 13 amino acids. The DNA of the CDR3 is TGTGCCAGCGGGACAGGGGGAAGTGAAAAACTGTTTTTT. As protein: CASGTGGSEKLFF.

The chain has TRBV7-9 and TRBJ2-1; 8 positions agree with TRBD1. Germline V gene sequence: CDR1 SEHNR, CDR2 FQNEAQ (reference sequence). The CDR3 spans 14 residues. V lost 5 bases, J lost 7 bases, and 7 bases stayed unmatched. CDR3 DNA: TGTGCCAGCAGCCGAAGAACAGGGGGGAATGAGCAGTTCTTC. This codes for CASSRRTGGNEQFF.

The chain combines TRBV2 with TRBJ1-1; D is uncertain. In germline, CDR1 is SNHLY, CDR2 FYNNEI. The CDR3 sequence is 15 residues long. The germline V and J ends were trimmed by 7 bases and 1 base, with 16 bases remaining between them. The CDR3 DNA reads as TGTGCCAGCACCCCACTTGCGGCGCCGAACACTGAAGCTTTCTTT. Protein product: CASTPLAAPNTEAFF.

The J gene is TRBJ2-4, the V gene TRBV6-4, with D tentatively TRBD1 or TRBD2 (5 bases each). This CDR3 spans 13 amino acids. Trimming stripped 4 bases from V and 8 bases from J, with 12 bases between. Germline assignment: CDR1 MRHNA and CDR2 SNTAGT. The CDR3 DNA reads TGTGCCAGCAGTGTCCCGGGACGGCACATTCAGTACTTC. It is translated as CASSVPGRHIQYF.

This chain uses TRBV5-1 with TRBJ2-1; no definite D call. CDR1 is SGHRS and CDR2 is YFSETQ in the germline V gene. V was trimmed by 1 base and J by 7 bases, leaving 12 bases between them. The CDR3 consists of 14 residues. Here the CDR3 DNA reads TGCGCCAGCAGCTTGATCCGAAATGGGAATGAGCAGTTCTTC. As protein: CASSLIRNGNEQFF.

CDR3 bases: TGTGCCAGCTCACCACCGTCAGGACAGGGGCTGGGCTACACCTTC. It translates to CASSPPSGQGLGYTF. The rearrangement links TRBV18 to TRBJ1-2, with 9 bases fitting TRBD1. Trimming removed 0 bases from V and 8 bases from J; junction bases left unmatched: 7. CDR1 and CDR2 (germline): KGHSH, LQKENI. The CDR3 spans 15 residues.

This clone came up a few times. The J gene is TRBJ2-2, the V gene TRBV6-1, with D possibly being TRBD2 (5 bases). This CDR3 region has 15 residues. CDR1 and CDR2 (germline): MNHNS, SASEGT. Trimming cost V 5 bases and J 6 bases, with 16 bases left between them. The CDR3 loop reads CASSFGLFLPGELFF. CDR3 DNA: TGTGCCAGCAGTTTTGGACTCTTCTTACCCGGGGAGCTGTTTTTT.

The gene calls are TRBV2 and TRBJ1-5; D might be TRBD1 (5 bases). Per the germline V gene, CDR1 is SNHLY and CDR2 is FYNNEI. V shed 4 bases and J shed 7 bases, with 17 bases lying between them. There are 15 residues in the CDR3. The CDR3 is CASSARPLGDQPQHF. DNA for the CDR3: TGTGCCAGCAGTGCCCGGCCCTTGGGGGACCAGCCCCAGCATTTT.

The sample holds a few counts of this clone. The rearrangement links TRBV6-6 to TRBJ1-2; D is perhaps TRBD1 (5 bases). This CDR3 contains 14 residues. Deletions cut 2 bases from V and 5 bases from J, with 12 bases between. Per the germline V gene, CDR1 is MNHNY and CDR2 is SVGAGI (reference sequence). CDR3 nucleotides: TGTGCCAGCAGTTACACCCAGGGCCAATATGGCTACACCTTC. The encoded protein is CASSYTQGQYGYTF.

This clone appeared a few times. The chain carries TRBV11-1 and TRBJ2-3; 8 bases match TRBD2. J lost 5 bases, V lost 7 bases, and 8 bases had no gene match. CDR3 size: 14 residues. Per the germline V gene, CDR1 is SGHAT and CDR2 is FQDESV (reference sequence). CDR3 loop: CASTPGGGGDTQYF. The CDR3 region has the DNA TGTGCCAGCACCCCGGGGGGGGGAGGAGATACGCAGTATTTT.

The gene calls are TRBV2 and TRBJ2-7, with D uncertain. The V gene's germline CDR1 is SNHLY and CDR2 FYNNEI. Trimming pared 6 bases from V and 6 bases from J, leaving 12 bases between. This CDR3 is 12 amino acids long. The CDR3 nucleotides read TGTGCCAGCAGCGTTATGGGTTCCGAGCAGTACTTC. Translated: CASSVMGSEQYF.

This chain links TRBV6-5 with TRBJ2-1, with D unresolved. This CDR3 is built from 15 residues. The V gene's germline CDR1 is MNHEY and CDR2 SVGAGI. Trimming took off 2 bases at V and 2 bases at J, with 10 bases between the two ends. CDR3 sequence (DNA): TGTGCCAGCAGTTACCAGCCCTACGCCTACAATGAGCAGTTCTTC. This gives the protein CASSYQPYAYNEQFF.

This clone has more than one count but fewer than ten. This chain joins TRBV5-4 and TRBJ2-1, with D hard to call. CDR1 SGHNT and CDR2 YYREEE come from the germline V gene (reference sequence). There are 13 residues in the CDR3. Trimming removed 0 bases at V and 9 bases at J, with 10 bases between. The CDR3 loop is CASSLDSPSEQFF. CDR3 DNA: TGTGCCAGCAGCTTGGACTCGCCAAGTGAGCAGTTCTTC.

The chain is built from TRBV21-1 and TRBJ2-7. TRBV21-1 is flagged as a pseudogene. The CDR3 is made up of 14 amino acids. The CDR3 loop reads CASSKRGRGPEQYF. CDR3 in DNA: TGTGCCAGCAGCAAAAGGGGGAGGGGGCCCGAGCAGTACTTC.

V is TRBV5-1 and J is TRBJ2-2, with 15 bases lining up with TRBD2. Germline-derived CDR1 and CDR2 are SGHRS and YFSETQ. The ends lost 3 bases at V and 0 bases at J; junction bases unmatched: 3. CDR3 length equals 18 residues. The DNA for the CDR3 is TGCGCCAGCAGCTGGGGACTAGCGGGAGGATCGAACACCGGGGAGCTGTTTTTT. Its protein is CASSWGLAGGSNTGELFF.

Details on this clone: A read error may produce the germline difference seen at one junction end. The chain recombines TRBV28 with TRBJ2-7, with D perhaps TRBD1 (5 bases). The CDR3 has 15 residues. CDR1 is MDHEN and CDR2 is SYDVKM in the germline V gene. The CDR3 nucleotides are TGTGCCAGCACTTTACAGTGGGGCAGCTCCTACGAGCAGTACTTC. This encodes CASTLQWGSSYEQYF.

This chain connects TRBV2 to TRBJ2-3; D gene ambiguous. V lost 1 base and J lost 1, with 6 bases in between. CDR1 is SNHLY and CDR2 is FYNNEI in the germline V gene. The CDR3 has 14 residues. The CDR3: CASSEGVGTDTQYF. In DNA form, the CDR3 reads TGTGCCAGCAGTGAAGGGGTTGGCACAGATACGCAGTATTTT. The full variable domain, its missing parts supplied by reference TRBV2 and TRBJ2-3, is EPEVTQTPSHQVTQMGQEVILRCVPISNHLYFYWYRQILGQKVEFLVSFYNNEISEKSEIFDDQFSVERPDGSNFTLKIRSTKLEDSAMYFCASSEGVGTDTQYFGPGTRLTVL.

V and J are TRBV4-1 and TRBJ2-5; a possible D gene is TRBD2 (6 bases). Germline loops: CDR1 MGHRA, CDR2 YSYEKL. Trimming took 5 bases from V and 5 from J, leaving 18 bases between them. The CDR3 totals 15 residues. Written as DNA, the CDR3 is TGCGCCAGCAGCTCCCGGTGGACTATAATGGAGACCCAGTACTTC. It codes for CASSSRWTIMETQYF.

This clone has only a few counts. The chain carries TRBV28 and TRBJ2-7, with TRBD1 identical over 7 bases. The CDR3 runs 14 residues. V shed 2 bases and J 3 bases; nucleotides not matched to a gene: 4. Germline V gene data show CDR1 as MDHEN and CDR2 as SYDVKM. In DNA form, the CDR3 reads TGTGCCAGCAGTTTAACAGGGGAGATCTACGAGCAGTACTTC. It yields the protein CASSLTGEIYEQYF.

In DNA, the CDR3 is TGTGCCAGCAGCTTAAGGCGGAGCACAGATACGCAGTATTTT. Translation: CASSLRRSTDTQYF. This sequence joins TRBV11-2 and TRBJ2-3; D is undetermined. This CDR3 spans 14 amino acids. CDR1 is SGHAT and CDR2 is FQNNGV in the germline V gene. The ends were cut back, 2 bases at V and 0 bases at J, with 6 bases in the middle.

The V gene is TRBV5-4, the J gene TRBJ2-1, with TRBD2 matching 7 bases. CDR3 length: 13 amino acids. Trimming at V came to 2 bases and at J to 9 bases, leaving 5 bases not matched to a gene. Germline assignment: CDR1 SGHNT and CDR2 YYREEE (reference sequence). In nucleotides, the CDR3 is TGTGCCAGCAGCTTAGGGAGGGCAGGTGAGCAGTTCTTC. Translation: CASSLGRAGEQFF.